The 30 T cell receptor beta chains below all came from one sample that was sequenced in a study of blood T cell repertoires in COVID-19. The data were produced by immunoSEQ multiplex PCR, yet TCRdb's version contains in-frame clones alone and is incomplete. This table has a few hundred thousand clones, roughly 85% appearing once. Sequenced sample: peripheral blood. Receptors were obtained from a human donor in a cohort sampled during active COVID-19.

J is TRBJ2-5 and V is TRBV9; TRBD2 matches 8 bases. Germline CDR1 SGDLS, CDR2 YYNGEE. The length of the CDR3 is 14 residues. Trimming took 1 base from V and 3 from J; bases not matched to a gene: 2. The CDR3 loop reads CASSVTGGKETQYF. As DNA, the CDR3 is TGTGCCAGCAGCGTAACGGGGGGGAAAGAGACCCAGTACTTC.

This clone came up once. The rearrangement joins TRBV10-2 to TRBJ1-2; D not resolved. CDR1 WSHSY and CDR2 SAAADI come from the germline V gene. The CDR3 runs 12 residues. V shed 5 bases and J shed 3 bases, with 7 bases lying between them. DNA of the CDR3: TGCGCCAGCAGTTCGGGAGACTATGGCTACACCTTC. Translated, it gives CASSSGDYGYTF.

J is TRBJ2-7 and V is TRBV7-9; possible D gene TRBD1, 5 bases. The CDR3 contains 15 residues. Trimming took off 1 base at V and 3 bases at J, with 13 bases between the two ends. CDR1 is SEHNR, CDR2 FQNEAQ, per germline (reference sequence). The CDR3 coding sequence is TGTGCCAGCAGCTTAGATTCCAAGGGGTTCTACGAGCAGTACTTC. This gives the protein CASSLDSKGFYEQYF.

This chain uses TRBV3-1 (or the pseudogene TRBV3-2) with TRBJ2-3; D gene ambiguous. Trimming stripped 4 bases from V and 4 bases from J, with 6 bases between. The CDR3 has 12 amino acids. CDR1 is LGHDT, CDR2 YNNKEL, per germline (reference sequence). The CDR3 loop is CASSRLSDTQYF. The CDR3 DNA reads TGTGCCAGCAGCCGACTGTCAGATACGCAGTATTTT.

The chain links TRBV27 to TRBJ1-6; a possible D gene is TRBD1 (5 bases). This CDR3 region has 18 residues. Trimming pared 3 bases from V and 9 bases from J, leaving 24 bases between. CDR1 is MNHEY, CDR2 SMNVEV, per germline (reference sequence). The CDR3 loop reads CASSFIPSSFGGGSPLHF. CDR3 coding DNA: TGTGCCAGCAGTTTTATCCCCTCCTCGTTTGGGGGGGGTTCACCCCTCCACTTT.

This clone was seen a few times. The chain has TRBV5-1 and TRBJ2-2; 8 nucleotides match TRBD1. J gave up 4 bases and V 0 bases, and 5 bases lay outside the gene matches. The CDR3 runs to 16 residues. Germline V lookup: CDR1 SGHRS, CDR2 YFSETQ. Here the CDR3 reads CASSLGGTGRTGELFF. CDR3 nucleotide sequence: TGCGCCAGCAGCTTGGGCGGGACAGGACGCACCGGGGAGCTGTTTTTT.

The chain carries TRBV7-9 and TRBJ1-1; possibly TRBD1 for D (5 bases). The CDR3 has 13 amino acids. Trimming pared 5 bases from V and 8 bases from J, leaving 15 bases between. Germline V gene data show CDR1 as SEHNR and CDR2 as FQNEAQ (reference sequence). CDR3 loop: CASSVKGPREAFF. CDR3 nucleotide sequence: TGTGCCAGCAGCGTAAAGGGGCCCCGAGAAGCTTTCTTT.

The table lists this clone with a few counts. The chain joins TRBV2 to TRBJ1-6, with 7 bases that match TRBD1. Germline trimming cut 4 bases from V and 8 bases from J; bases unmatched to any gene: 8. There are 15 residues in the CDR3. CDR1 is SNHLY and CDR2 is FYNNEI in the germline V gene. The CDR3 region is CASSGGGQVDSPLHF. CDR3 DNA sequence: TGTGCCAGCAGTGGGGGCGGACAGGTGGATTCACCCCTCCACTTT.

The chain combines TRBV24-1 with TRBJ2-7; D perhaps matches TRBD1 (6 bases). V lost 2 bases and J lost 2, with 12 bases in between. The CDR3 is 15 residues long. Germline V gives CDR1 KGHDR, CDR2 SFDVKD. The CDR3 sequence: CATSDSRTETYEQYF. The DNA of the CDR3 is TGTGCCACCAGTGATTCCCGGACAGAAACCTACGAGCAGTACTTC.

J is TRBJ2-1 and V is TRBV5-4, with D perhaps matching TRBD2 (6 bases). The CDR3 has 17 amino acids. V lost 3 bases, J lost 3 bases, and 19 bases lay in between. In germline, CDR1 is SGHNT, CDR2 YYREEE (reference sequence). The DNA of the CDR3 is TGTGCCAGCAGCTCCGATGGTAGGTGGGGGGACTACAATGAGCAGTTCTTC. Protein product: CASSSDGRWGDYNEQFF.

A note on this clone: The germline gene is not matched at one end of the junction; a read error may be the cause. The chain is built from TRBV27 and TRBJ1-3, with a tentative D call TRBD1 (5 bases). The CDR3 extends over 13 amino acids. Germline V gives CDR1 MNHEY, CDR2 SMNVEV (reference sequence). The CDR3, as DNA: TGTGCCAGCAGTTTCCTGCAGGGCCGCGAAGTACATTTT. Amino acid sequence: CASSFLQGREVHF.

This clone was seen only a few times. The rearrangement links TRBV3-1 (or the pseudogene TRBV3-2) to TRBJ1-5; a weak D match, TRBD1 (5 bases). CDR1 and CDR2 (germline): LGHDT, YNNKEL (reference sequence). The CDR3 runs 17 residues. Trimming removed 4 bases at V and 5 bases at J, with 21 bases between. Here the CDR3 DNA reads TGTGCCAGCAGCCTTCTGGGAGGACGGGGGAATTATCAGCCCCAGCATTTT. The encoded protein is CASSLLGGRGNYQPQHF.

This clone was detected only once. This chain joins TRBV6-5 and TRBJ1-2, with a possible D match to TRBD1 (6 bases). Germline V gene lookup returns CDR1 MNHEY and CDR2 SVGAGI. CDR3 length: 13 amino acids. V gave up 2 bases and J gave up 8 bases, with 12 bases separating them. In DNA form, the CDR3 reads TGTGCCAGCAGTTACGGGGGCCGAGGCGGCTACACCTTC. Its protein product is CASSYGGRGGYTF.

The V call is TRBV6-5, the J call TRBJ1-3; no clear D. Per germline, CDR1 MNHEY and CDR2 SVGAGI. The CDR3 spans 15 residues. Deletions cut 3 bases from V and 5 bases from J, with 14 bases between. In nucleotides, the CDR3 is TGTGCCAGCAGTTATGGAGGGAATCTCAGAAACACCATATATTTT. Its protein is CASSYGGNLRNTIYF.

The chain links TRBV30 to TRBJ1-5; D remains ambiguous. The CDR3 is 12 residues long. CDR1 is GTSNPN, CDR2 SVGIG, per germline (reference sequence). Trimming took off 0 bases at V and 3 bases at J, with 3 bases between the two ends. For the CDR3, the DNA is TGTGCCTGGAGTGTCTTCAATCAGCCCCAGCATTTT. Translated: CAWSVFNQPQHF.

The CDR3 DNA follows: TGTGCCAGCAGTGAACAGTTGGACTCGTGGCCCCAGCATTTT. Translating it yields CASSEQLDSWPQHF. The chain has TRBV2 and TRBJ1-5; D is unresolved. Germline V gene sequence: CDR1 SNHLY, CDR2 FYNNEI. This CDR3 region has 14 residues. Trimming left V 2 bases short and J 9 bases short, with 14 bases between. Drawing the rest from reference TRBV2 and TRBJ1-5, the complete variable domain is EPEVTQTPSHQVTQMGQEVILRCVPISNHLYFYWYRQILGQKVEFLVSFYNNEISEKSEIFDDQFSVERPDGSNFTLKIRSTKLEDSAMYFCASSEQLDSWPQHFGDGTRLSIL.

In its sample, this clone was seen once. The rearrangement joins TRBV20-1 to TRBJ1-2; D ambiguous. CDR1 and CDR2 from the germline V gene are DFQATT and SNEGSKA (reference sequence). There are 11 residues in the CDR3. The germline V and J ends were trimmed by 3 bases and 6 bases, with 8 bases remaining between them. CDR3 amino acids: CSASSGDGYTF. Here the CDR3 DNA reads TGCAGTGCTAGTAGCGGGGATGGCTACACCTTC.

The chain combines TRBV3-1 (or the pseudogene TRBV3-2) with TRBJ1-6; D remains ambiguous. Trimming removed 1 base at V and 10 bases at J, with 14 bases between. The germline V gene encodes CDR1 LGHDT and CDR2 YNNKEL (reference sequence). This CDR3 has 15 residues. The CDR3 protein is CASSQVADSRSPLHF. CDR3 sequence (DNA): TGTGCCAGCAGCCAAGTCGCAGATTCGAGGTCACCCCTCCACTTT.

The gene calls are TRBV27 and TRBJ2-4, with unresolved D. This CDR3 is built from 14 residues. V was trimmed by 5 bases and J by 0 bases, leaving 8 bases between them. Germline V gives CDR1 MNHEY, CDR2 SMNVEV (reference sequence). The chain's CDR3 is CASSLSIAKNIQYF. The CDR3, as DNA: TGTGCCAGCAGTCTCAGTATAGCCAAAAACATTCAGTACTTC.

CDR3 region: CASSTTGGTEAFF. The CDR3 coding sequence is TGCGCCAGCAGCACAACAGGGGGCACTGAAGCTTTCTTT. The chain is built from TRBV5-1 and TRBJ1-1; TRBD1 agrees at 8 bases. CDR3 length: 13 residues. CDR1 and CDR2 (germline): SGHRS, YFSETQ. Trimming took 4 bases from V and 4 from J; bases not matched to a gene: 3.

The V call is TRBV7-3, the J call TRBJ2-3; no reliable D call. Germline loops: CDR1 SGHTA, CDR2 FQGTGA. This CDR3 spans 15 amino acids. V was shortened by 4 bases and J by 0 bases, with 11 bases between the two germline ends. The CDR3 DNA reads TGTGCCAGCAGCTCGACTTACCAAAGCACAGATACGCAGTATTTT. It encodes CASSSTYQSTDTQYF.

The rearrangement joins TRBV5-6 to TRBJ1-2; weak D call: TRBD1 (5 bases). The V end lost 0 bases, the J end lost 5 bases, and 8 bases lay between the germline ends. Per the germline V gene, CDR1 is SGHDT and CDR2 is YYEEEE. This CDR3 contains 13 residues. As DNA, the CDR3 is TGTGCCAGCAGCTTGGGACGGACATATGGCTACACCTTC. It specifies CASSLGRTYGYTF.

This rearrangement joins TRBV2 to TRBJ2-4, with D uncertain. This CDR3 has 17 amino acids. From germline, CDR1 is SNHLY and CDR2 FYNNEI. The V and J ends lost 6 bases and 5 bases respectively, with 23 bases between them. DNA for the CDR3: TGTGCCAGCAGCCCCCCCGCTGAGGCCTTGCCCGAAAACATTCAGTACTTC. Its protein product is CASSPPAEALPENIQYF. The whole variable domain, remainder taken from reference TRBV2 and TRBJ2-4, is EPEVTQTPSHQVTQMGQEVILRCVPISNHLYFYWYRQILGQKVEFLVSFYNNEISEKSEIFDDQFSVERPDGSNFTLKIRSTKLEDSAMYFCASSPPAEALPENIQYFGAGTRLSVL.

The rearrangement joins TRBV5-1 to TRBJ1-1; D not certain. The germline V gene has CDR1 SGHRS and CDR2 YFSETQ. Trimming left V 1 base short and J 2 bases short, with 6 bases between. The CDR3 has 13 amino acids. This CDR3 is CASSLSLNTEAFF. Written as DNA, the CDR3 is TGCGCCAGCAGCTTGTCACTCAACACTGAAGCTTTCTTT.

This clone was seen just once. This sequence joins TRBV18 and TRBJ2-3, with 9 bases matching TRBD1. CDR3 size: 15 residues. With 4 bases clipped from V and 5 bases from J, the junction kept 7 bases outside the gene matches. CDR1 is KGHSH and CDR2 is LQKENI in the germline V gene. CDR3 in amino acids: CASSRIGQGKDTQYF. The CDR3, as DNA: TGTGCCAGCTCACGTATAGGACAGGGGAAAGATACGCAGTATTTT.

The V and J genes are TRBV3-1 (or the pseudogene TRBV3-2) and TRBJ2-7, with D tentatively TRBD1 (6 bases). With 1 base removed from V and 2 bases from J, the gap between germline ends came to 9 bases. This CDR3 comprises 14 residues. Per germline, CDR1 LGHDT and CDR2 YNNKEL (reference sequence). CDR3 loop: CASSQGGGPYEQYF. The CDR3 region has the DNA TGTGCCAGCAGCCAAGGAGGGGGTCCCTACGAGCAGTACTTC.

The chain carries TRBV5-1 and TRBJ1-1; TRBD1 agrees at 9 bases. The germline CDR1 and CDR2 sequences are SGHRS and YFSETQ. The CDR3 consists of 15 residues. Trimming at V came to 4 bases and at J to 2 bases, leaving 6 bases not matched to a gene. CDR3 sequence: CASSGPGQGNTEAFF. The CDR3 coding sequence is TGCGCCAGCAGCGGACCGGGACAGGGTAACACTGAAGCTTTCTTT.

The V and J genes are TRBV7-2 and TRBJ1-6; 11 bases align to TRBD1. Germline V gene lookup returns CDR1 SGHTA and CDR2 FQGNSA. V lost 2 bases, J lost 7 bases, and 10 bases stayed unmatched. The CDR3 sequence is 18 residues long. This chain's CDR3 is CASSLYLRGTGGNSPLHF. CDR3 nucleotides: TGTGCCAGCAGCTTATACCTAAGGGGGACAGGGGGAAATTCACCCCTCCACTTT.

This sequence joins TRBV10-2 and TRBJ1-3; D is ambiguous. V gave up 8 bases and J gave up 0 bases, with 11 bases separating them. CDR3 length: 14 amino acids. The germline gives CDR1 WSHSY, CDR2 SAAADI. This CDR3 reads CASQRATSGNTIYF. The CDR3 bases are TGCGCCAGCCAGCGGGCTACCTCTGGAAACACCATATATTTT.

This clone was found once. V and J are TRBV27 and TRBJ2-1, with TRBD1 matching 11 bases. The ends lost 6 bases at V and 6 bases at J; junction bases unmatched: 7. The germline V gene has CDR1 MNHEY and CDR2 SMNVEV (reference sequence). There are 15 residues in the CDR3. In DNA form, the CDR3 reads TGTGCCAGCAGCTCCATGGACAGGGGGCTCAATGAGCAGTTCTTC. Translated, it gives CASSSMDRGLNEQFF.